Shown below are 17 T cell receptor beta chains from a single sample sequenced in a study of T cell responses to AZD1222 COVID-19 vaccine. TCRdb keeps only in-frame clones here, not all; method: immunoSEQ multiplex PCR. The table has fewer than 150,000 clones, around 90% seen once. Specimen: peripheral blood, collected 28 days after the second AZD1222 dose. These receptors were taken from an adult who received the AZD1222 COVID-19 vaccine.

V and J are TRBV6-5 and TRBJ1-6, with 8 positions matching TRBD1. Trimming took 4 bases from V and 8 from J; bases not matched to a gene: 10. Germline CDR1 MNHEY, CDR2 SVGAGI. The CDR3 extends over 16 amino acids. As DNA, the CDR3 is TGTGCCAGCAGTTCGCAACCAGGGGGCGTTGATTCACCCCTCCACTTT. Translated: CASSSQPGGVDSPLHF.

This clone was observed a single time. This chain uses TRBV7-9 with TRBJ2-2; 9 bases are shared with TRBD2. Unmatched junction bases numbered 8, after V lost 5 bases and J lost 4 bases. The germline CDR1 and CDR2 sequences are SEHNR and FQNEAQ (reference sequence). The CDR3 totals 16 residues. The CDR3 nucleotides read TGTGCCAGCAGCCGCCGCGGACTAGCGAGCACCGGGGAGCTGTTTTTT. Protein product: CASSRRGLASTGELFF.

Here the CDR3 reads CASSQEAALAEYNEQFF. The CDR3 region has the DNA TGCGCCAGCAGCCAAGAAGCCGCACTAGCGGAGTACAATGAGCAGTTCTTC. This rearrangement joins TRBV4-3 to TRBJ2-1, with 8 nucleotides matching TRBD2. The CDR3 has 17 amino acids. Germline-derived CDR1 and CDR2 are LGHNA and YSLEER. V gave up 0 bases and J gave up 4 bases; unmatched junction bases: 8.

This clone has more than one count but fewer than ten. The chain is built from TRBV9 and TRBJ2-2, with D perhaps TRBD1 (6 bases). This CDR3 is 15 amino acids long. The germline V gene encodes CDR1 SGDLS and CDR2 YYNGEE. V dropped 2 bases and J dropped 4 bases, with 12 bases sitting between them. The CDR3 sequence: CASSVQQGGTGELFF. In DNA form, the CDR3 reads TGTGCCAGCAGCGTCCAACAGGGCGGCACCGGGGAGCTGTTTTTT.

The chain links TRBV18 to TRBJ2-3; tentatively, D is TRBD2 (5 bases). Germline V gives CDR1 KGHSH, CDR2 LQKENI. V was shortened by 2 bases and J by 5 bases, with 14 bases between the two germline ends. CDR3 size: 15 residues. The CDR3 is CASSPSFQEGDTQYF. Here the CDR3 DNA reads TGTGCCAGCTCACCATCTTTCCAAGAGGGAGATACGCAGTATTTT.

The chain links TRBV5-1 to TRBJ1-1; tentatively, D is TRBD1 (5 bases). From germline, CDR1 is SGHRS and CDR2 YFSETQ. V gave up 4 bases and J gave up 4 bases, with 17 bases separating them. CDR3 length: 15 residues. Here the CDR3 DNA reads TGCGCCAGCAGCGAGTACTGGGGCGGATCCACTGAAGCTTTCTTT. Protein: CASSEYWGGSTEAFF.

This clone was observed once. The chain employs TRBV19 and TRBJ2-5, with TRBD2 identical over 9 bases. Losses at the gene ends were 4 bases for V and 4 bases for J; bases not matched to a gene: 4. The CDR3 totals 14 residues. Germline V gene data show CDR1 as LNHDA and CDR2 as SQIVND (reference sequence). CDR3 amino acids: CASSSSGRGETQYF. The CDR3 DNA follows: TGTGCCAGTAGTAGTAGCGGGAGAGGAGAGACCCAGTACTTC.

V usage is TRBV6-5 and J usage is TRBJ1-1; possibly TRBD1 for D (5 bases). The CDR3 has 15 residues. The V and J ends lost 6 bases and 1 base respectively, with 15 bases between them. Per germline, CDR1 MNHEY and CDR2 SVGAGI. In DNA form, the CDR3 reads TGTGCCAGCAGCCACCGGGCCAGGGAGAACACTGAAGCTTTCTTT. It is translated as CASSHRARENTEAFF.

This chain connects TRBV6-2 or TRBV6-3 to TRBJ2-7; TRBD1 matches at 8 bases. Germline CDR1 reads MNHEY; CDR2 reads SVGEGT. This CDR3 is built from 16 residues. V lost 2 bases to trimming and J lost 6 bases; unmatched junction nucleotides: 12. The CDR3 reads CASSYPQGGNVAEQYF. Here the CDR3 DNA reads TGTGCCAGCAGTTACCCACAGGGGGGAAATGTTGCCGAGCAGTACTTC.

The J gene is TRBJ1-5, the V gene TRBV7-9; D may be TRBD1 (5 bases). The V gene lost 10 bases and the J gene lost 7 bases, with 14 bases spanning the gap. Germline V CDR1 and CDR2: SEHNR, FQNEAQ (reference sequence). The CDR3 covers 12 residues. CDR3 coding DNA: TGTGCCACCGCGAGCGACAGCCAGCCCCAGCATTTT. Protein: CATASDSQPQHF.

This sequence joins TRBV28 and TRBJ1-5, with D possibly being TRBD1 (6 bases). This CDR3 has 16 residues. Trimming removed 4 bases at V and 2 bases at J, with 15 bases between. Germline CDR1 reads MDHEN; CDR2 reads SYDVKM. The CDR3 DNA is TGTGCCAGCAGTTCCCTACAGGGTAGTGGCAATCAGCCCCAGCATTTT. Residues: CASSSLQGSGNQPQHF.

The chain is built from TRBV7-6 and TRBJ2-1; 10 bases agree with TRBD2. CDR1 and CDR2 (germline): SGHVS, FNYEAQ. J gave up 6 bases and V 5 bases, and 19 bases lay outside the gene matches. The CDR3 is made up of 19 amino acids. CDR3 region: CASSPYPPRPGLAFNEQFF. For the CDR3, the DNA is TGTGCCAGCAGCCCCTATCCCCCTCGACCGGGACTAGCGTTCAATGAGCAGTTCTTC.

The J gene is TRBJ1-2, the V gene TRBV30, with 9 positions matching TRBD1. Trimming removed 8 bases from V and 0 bases from J; junction bases left unmatched: 4. CDR1 and CDR2 from the germline V gene are GTSNPN and SVGIG (reference sequence). The CDR3 length is 13 residues. This CDR3 is CAATGGSNYGYTF. CDR3 nucleotide sequence: TGTGCCGCAACAGGGGGCTCTAACTATGGCTACACCTTC.

This clone occurred once. J is TRBJ1-1 and V is TRBV7-9; D unresolved. Deletions cut 5 bases from V and 2 bases from J, with 21 bases between. The CDR3 has 17 amino acids. Germline V gene lookup returns CDR1 SEHNR and CDR2 FQNEAQ (reference sequence). Here the CDR3 DNA reads TGTGCCAGCAGCCCCGGAGGGTCGGGGATAATTAACACTGAAGCTTTCTTT. Amino acids: CASSPGGSGIINTEAFF.

The genes are TRBV15 and TRBJ1-2; the D gene is possibly TRBD1 (5 bases). The CDR3 runs to 15 residues. V gave up 0 bases and J gave up 3 bases, with 11 bases separating them. CDR1 and CDR2 from the germline V gene are LNHNV and YYDKDF (reference sequence). CDR3 in DNA: TGTGCCACCAGCAGAGAGGCGTGGGGGGACTATGGCTACACCTTC. It specifies CATSREAWGDYGYTF.

V and J are TRBV12-5 and TRBJ1-2, with D perhaps TRBD1 (5 bases). This CDR3 has 14 amino acids. The germline V and J ends were trimmed by 6 bases and 5 bases, with 16 bases remaining between them. The germline V gene has CDR1 LGHNT and CDR2 FRNRAP. The CDR3: CASGTGWGGYGYTF. The CDR3 DNA sequence: TGTGCTAGTGGCACTGGGTGGGGCGGATATGGCTACACCTTC.

This clone has only one observation. The chain links TRBV5-1 to TRBJ1-2; 7 bases align to TRBD1. This CDR3 has 14 amino acids. V lost 10 bases, J lost 8 bases, and 17 bases stayed unmatched. CDR1 and CDR2 from the germline V gene are SGHRS and YFSETQ. CDR3 sequence: CAGTLLTGTDGYTF. DNA of the CDR3: TGCGCCGGCACCCTCCTGACAGGGACGGACGGCTACACCTTC.